The rows below give T cell receptor beta chains drawn from one sample of a study of CD8 T cells in Susac syndrome. MiXCR, applied by TCRdb to the immunoSEQ multiplex PCR reads, yields one record per CDR3 protein. The data hold about 210,000 distinct CDR3 sequences, with roughly 92% observed a single time. Material: CD4+ T cells from PBMCs. These receptor sequences come from a human donor in good health. The CDR3 runs from the conserved cysteine through the conserved F or W. A D gene is named only where the DNA matches it firmly. Expanded clones are given a class, and other clones once, few, many or no size at all.

d_call: -; v_call: TRBV29-1; j_call: TRBJ1-1; clone_size: -; cdr3_aa: CSVDSLRNTEAFF; cdr3_nt: TGCAGCGTTGACTCACTCAGGAACACTGAAGCTTTCTTT
d_call: TRBD2; v_call: TRBV7-2; j_call: TRBJ2-1; clone_size: once; cdr3_aa: CASSLFRGGYNEQFF; cdr3_nt: TGTGCCAGCAGCTTATTCCGGGGGGGTTACAATGAGCAGTTCTTC
d_call: TRBD1; v_call: TRBV2; j_call: TRBJ1-5; clone_size: -; cdr3_aa: CASSRTGVGNQPQHF; cdr3_nt: TGTGCCAGCAGCCGAACAGGGGTTGGCAATCAGCCCCAGCATTTT
d_call: -; v_call: TRBV28; j_call: TRBJ1-1; clone_size: -; cdr3_aa: CASSYPSKAFF; cdr3_nt: TGTGCCAGCAGTTATCCATCTAAGGCTTTCTTT
d_call: -; v_call: TRBV20-1; j_call: TRBJ2-5; clone_size: once; cdr3_aa: CSALGAGFQETQYF; cdr3_nt: TGCAGTGCTTTAGGGGCAGGCTTCCAAGAGACCCAGTACTTC
d_call: TRBD2; v_call: TRBV27; j_call: TRBJ2-2; clone_size: -; cdr3_aa: CASSVPSGANTGELFF; cdr3_nt: TGTGCCAGCAGTGTCCCTAGCGGGGCGAACACCGGGGAGCTGTTTTTT
d_call: -; v_call: TRBV6-1; j_call: TRBJ2-5; clone_size: -; cdr3_aa: CASSFKRGGETQYF; cdr3_nt: TGTGCCAGCAGCTTTAAGAGGGGCGGTGAGACCCAGTACTTC
d_call: -; v_call: TRBV3-1; j_call: TRBJ1-6; clone_size: few; cdr3_aa: CASSQDWGRENSPLHF; cdr3_nt: TGTGCCAGCAGCCAAGATTGGGGCAGGGAAAATTCCCCCCTCCACTTT
d_call: -; v_call: TRBV5-1; j_call: TRBJ1-6; clone_size: -; cdr3_aa: CASRAQTNSPLHF; cdr3_nt: TGCGCCAGCAGGGCACAGACTAATTCACCCCTCCACTTT
d_call: -; v_call: TRBV9; j_call: TRBJ1-6; clone_size: few; cdr3_aa: CASSYNSPLHF; cdr3_nt: TGTGCCAGCAGCTACAATTCACCCCTCCACTTT